The sequence of this T cell receptor (beta chain) was determined in a study of spatial heterogeneity in lung cancer. Overall study context: Sequence detection consistently recorded a greater number of beta-chain than alpha-chain sequences. Counts of TCR transcripts in tumor regions tracked strongly with a T cell module score that came from matched bulk RNA-seq.

Regarding time point: sample taken at primary tumor resection. Frozen PBMC, nontumor lung or tumor provided whole RNA, which was sequenced unsorted. The sample holds many counts of this clonotype. Its cognate antigen is unknown. The library was prepared for alpha chains; this beta chain is a stray read, so its frequency means little. With V trimmed by 5 bases and J by 3 bases, 7 bases remained unmatched. There are 15 residues in the CDR3. Whole-study findings and limits: Intratumoral expanded alpha and beta TCR counts were found to track tumor mutation counts. The counts of expanded TCRs, ubiquitous and regional, tracked ubiquitous and regional nonsynonymous mutations, respectively.

Using its own MiXCR run on the 5' RACE reads, TCRdb lists one record per CDR3 protein. The data show over 8,500 distinct CDR3 sequences, with roughly an eighth seen just once and roughly an eighth held by the top ten. The TCR was taken from a male donor with early-stage non-small cell lung cancer. The chain couples TRBV12-3 or TRBV12-4 to TRBJ2-1; 7 bases are a match to TRBD1. The source was lung tumor tissue, collected at surgery. The CDR3 DNA reads as TGTGCCAGCAGTCCACTGACAGGGCACTACAATGAGCAGTTCTTC. It encodes CASSPLTGHYNEQFF.